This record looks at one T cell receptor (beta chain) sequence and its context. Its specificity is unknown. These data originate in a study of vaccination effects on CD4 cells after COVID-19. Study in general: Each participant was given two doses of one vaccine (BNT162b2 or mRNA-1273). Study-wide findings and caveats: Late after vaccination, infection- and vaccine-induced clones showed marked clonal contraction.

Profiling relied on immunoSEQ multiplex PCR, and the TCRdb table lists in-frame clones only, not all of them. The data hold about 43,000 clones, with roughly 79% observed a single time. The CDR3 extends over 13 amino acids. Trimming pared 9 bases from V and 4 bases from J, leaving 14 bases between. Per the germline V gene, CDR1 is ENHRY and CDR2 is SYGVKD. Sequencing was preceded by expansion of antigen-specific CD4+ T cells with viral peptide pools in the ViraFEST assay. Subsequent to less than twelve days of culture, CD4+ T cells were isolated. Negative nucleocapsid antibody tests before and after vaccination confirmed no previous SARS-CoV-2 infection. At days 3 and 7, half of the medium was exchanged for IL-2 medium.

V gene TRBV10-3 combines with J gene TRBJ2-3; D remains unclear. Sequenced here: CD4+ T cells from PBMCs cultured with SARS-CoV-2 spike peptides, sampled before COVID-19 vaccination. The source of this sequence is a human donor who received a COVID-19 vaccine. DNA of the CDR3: TGTGCCATATCCCCCCAGGCTGCAGATACGCAGTATTTT. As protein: CAISPQAADTQYF.